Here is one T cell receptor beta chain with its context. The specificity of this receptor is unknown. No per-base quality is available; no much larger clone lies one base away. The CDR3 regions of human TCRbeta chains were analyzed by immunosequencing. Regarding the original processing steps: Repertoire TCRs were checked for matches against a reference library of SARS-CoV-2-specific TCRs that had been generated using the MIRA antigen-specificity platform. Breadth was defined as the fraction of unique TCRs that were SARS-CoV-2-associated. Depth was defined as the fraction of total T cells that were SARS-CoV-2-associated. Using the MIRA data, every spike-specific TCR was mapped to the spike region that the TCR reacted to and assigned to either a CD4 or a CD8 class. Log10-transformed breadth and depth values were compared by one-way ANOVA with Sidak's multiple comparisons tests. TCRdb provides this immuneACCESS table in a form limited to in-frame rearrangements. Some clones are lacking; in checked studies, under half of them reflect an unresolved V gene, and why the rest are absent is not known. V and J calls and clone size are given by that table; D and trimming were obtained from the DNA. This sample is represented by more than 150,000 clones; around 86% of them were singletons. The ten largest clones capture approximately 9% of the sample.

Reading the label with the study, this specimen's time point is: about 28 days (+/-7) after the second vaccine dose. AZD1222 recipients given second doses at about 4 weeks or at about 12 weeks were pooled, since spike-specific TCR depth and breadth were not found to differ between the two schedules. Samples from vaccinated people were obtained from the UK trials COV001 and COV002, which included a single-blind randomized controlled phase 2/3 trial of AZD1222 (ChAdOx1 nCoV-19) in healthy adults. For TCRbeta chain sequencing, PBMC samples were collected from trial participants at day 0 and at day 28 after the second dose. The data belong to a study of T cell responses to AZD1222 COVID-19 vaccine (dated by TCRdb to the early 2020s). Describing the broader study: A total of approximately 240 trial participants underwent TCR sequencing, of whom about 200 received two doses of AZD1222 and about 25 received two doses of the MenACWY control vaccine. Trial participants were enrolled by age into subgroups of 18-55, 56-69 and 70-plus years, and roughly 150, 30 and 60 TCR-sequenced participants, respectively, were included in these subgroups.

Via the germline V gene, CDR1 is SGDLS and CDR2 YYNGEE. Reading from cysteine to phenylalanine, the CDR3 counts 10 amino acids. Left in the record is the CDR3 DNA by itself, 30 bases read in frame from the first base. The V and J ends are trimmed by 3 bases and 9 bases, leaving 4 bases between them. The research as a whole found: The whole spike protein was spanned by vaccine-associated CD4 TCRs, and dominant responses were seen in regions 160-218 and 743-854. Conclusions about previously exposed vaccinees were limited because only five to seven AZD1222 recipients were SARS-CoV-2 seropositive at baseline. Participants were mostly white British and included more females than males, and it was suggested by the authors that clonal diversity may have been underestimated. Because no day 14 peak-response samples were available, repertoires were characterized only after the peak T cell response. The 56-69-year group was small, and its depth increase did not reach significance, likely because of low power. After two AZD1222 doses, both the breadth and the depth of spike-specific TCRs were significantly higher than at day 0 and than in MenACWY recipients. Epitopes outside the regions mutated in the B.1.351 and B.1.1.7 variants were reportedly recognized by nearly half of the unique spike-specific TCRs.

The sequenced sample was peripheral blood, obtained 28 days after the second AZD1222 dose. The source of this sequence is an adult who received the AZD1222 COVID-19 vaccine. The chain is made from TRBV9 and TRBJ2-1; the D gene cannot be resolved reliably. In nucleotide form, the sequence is TGTGCCAGCAGCGGGGCTGAGCAGTTCTTC. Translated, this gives CASSGAEQFF. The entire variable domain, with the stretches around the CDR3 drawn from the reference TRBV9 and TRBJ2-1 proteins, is DSGVTQTPKHLITATGQRVTLRCSPRSGDLSVYWYQQSLDQGLQFLIQYYNGEERAKGNILERFSAQQFPDLHSELNLSSLELGDSALYFCASSGAEQFFGPGTRLTVL.